A selection of T cell receptor beta chains follows, all from one sample in a study of T cells after posttransplantation cyclophosphamide. Produced via immunoSEQ multiplex PCR; TCRdb's table is partial and in-frame only. The table shows about 52,000 clones, with more than 70% occurring only once. The sample was PBMCs. The receptors come from a man aged 25 to 40 with a blood cancer, CMV-positive, and with a related stem cell donor. Both conserved end residues are part of each CDR3. The D gene is left open where the match is weak. Size tells how often a clone was seen (once, few, many) or the class of an expanded clone, and some rows leave it out.

>TRBJ2-5|-|TRBD2|TRBV2
TGTGCCAGCAGCCGGCGGGGGATAGCGGAGACCCAGTACTTC
CASSRRGIAETQYF
>TRBJ1-2|-|TRBD1|TRBV15
TGTGCCACCAGCAGAGGTGGATCGGGACAGGGAGGCGGCTACACCTTC
CATSRGGSGQGGGYTF
>TRBJ2-3|-|-|TRBV11-2
TGTGCCAGCAGCCCGGGGAGAGATACGCAGTATTTT
CASSPGRDTQYF
>TRBJ2-1|-|-|TRBV11-2
TGTGCCAGCAGCTTCCTAGAATGGAGCCAGGGGCAGTTCTTC
CASSFLEWSQGQFF
>TRBJ2-7|-|-|TRBV2
TGTGCCAGCAGTATACAGGGCTCCGAGCAGTACTTC
CASSIQGSEQYF
>TRBJ2-7|few|-|TRBV6-1
TGTGCCAGCAGAGGGGACTCCTACGAGCAGTACTTC
CASRGDSYEQYF
>TRBJ1-4|once|-|TRBV9
TGTGCCAGCAGCACCACAGGGCTGGGTGAAAAACTGTTTTTT
CASSTTGLGEKLFF
>TRBJ1-4|-|TRBD1|TRBV11-3
TGTGCCAGCAGCTTATACGGACAGGGTAATGAAAAACTGTTTTTT
CASSLYGQGNEKLFF
>TRBJ1-3|-|TRBD1|TRBV7-8
TGTGCCAGCAGCCGGACAGGGATGGCAGGAAACACCATATATTTT
CASSRTGMAGNTIYF
>TRBJ2-7|-|-|TRBV21-1
TGTGCCAGCAGCGCTCGGGACTTACGCTCCTACGAGCAGTACTTC
CASSARDLRSYEQYF
>TRBJ2-2|-|-|TRBV15
TGTGCCACCAGCAGGGGAGGGGGCACCGGGGAGCTGTTTTTT
CATSRGGGTGELFF
>TRBJ2-7|-|-|TRBV19
TGTGCCAGTAGTCCTAGTCACCCCTACGAGCAGTACTTC
CASSPSHPYEQYF
>TRBJ2-6|-|-|TRBV4-2
TGTGCCAGCAGCCAAGCCCAACTAGCTGGGGCCAACGTCCTGACTTTC
CASSQAQLAGANVLTF
>TRBJ2-4|-|TRBD1|TRBV7-9
TGTGCCAGCAGCGCAACCGGGACAGAGGTTAACATTCAGTACTTC
CASSATGTEVNIQYF
>TRBJ2-7|-|TRBD1|TRBV19
TGTGCCAGTAGCCCGTCGGGACAGGGGGCCCACGAGCAGTACTTC
CASSPSGQGAHEQYF
>TRBJ1-2|-|TRBD1|TRBV25-1
TGTGCCAGCGAGGGGGCGTGGGACTATGGCTACACCTTC
CASEGAWDYGYTF
>TRBJ2-4|-|TRBD1|TRBV18
TGTGCCAGCTCTCAAAACAAGAACAGGGGACGAGGTGGAAACATTCAGTACTTC
CASSQNKNRGRGGNIQYF
>TRBJ1-1|-|TRBD1|TRBV30
TGTGCCTGGAAGGTTTCGGGACAGGGTAATAGGGCTTTCTTT
CAWKVSGQGNRAFF
>TRBJ2-2|few|-|TRBV6-5
TGTGCCAGCAGTTCAGACATGAACACCGGGGAGCTGTTTTTT
CASSSDMNTGELFF
>TRBJ2-7|once|TRBD2|TRBV7-2
TGTGCCAGCAGCTCGCTAGGATATTCTAGCGGGAGTCGGAACGAGCAGTACTTC
CASSSLGYSSGSRNEQYF
>TRBJ2-7|-|TRBD2|TRBV6-1
TGTGCCAGCAGCGCCACGAGGGCCGGGAGGAACGAGCAGTACTTC
CASSATRAGRNEQYF
>TRBJ2-1|-|-|TRBV18
TGTGCCAGCTCACCACCATCGAATGAGCAGTTCTTC
CASSPPSNEQFF
>TRBJ1-1|few|TRBD1|TRBV6-5
TGTGCCAGCAGGCACCTGGACAGGGTGATGACTGAAGCTTTCTTT
CASRHLDRVMTEAFF
>TRBJ2-7|-|-|TRBV18
TGTGCCAGCTCACCACTGACCGACTCCGAGCAGTACTTC
CASSPLTDSEQYF
>TRBJ2-5|-|TRBD2|TRBV6-5
TGTGCCAGCAGAACAGCGGGATGGGGTGAGACCCAGTACTTC
CASRTAGWGETQYF
>TRBJ1-1|once|-|TRBV28
TGTGCCAGCAGTTCCGAGGGACATTTGCCTTCTGAAGCTTTCTTT
CASSSEGHLPSEAFF
>TRBJ2-3|-|-|TRBV5-1
TGCGCCAGCAGCTTGGCCGCAACTAGCACAGATACGCAGTATTTT
CASSLAATSTDTQYF
>TRBJ1-4|-|-|TRBV9
TGTGCCAGCTCCAACAGGGCCACTAATGAAAAACTGTTTTTT
CASSNRATNEKLFF
>TRBJ2-1|-|-|TRBV9
TGTGCCAGCAGCGTAGCCTTCAGGTCTGAGCAGTTCTTC
CASSVAFRSEQFF
>TRBJ2-7|-|TRBD2|TRBV4-1
TGCGCCAGCAGCCAAGAGGGGCTAGCGGGTGCCTCCTACGAGCAGTACTTC
CASSQEGLAGASYEQYF
>TRBJ1-1|-|TRBD1|TRBV5-1
TGCGCCAGCAGCTTCCTAACCGGGACAGAGAACACTGAAGCTTTCTTT
CASSFLTGTENTEAFF
>TRBJ1-5|-|-|TRBV19
TGTGCCAGTAGTATTGGATCGGCAGGTAATCAGCCCCAGCATTTT
CASSIGSAGNQPQHF
>TRBJ2-7|-|TRBD1|TRBV28
TGTGCCAGCAGTTTTAGTCTTGGACAGGGAACCTACGAGCAGTACTTC
CASSFSLGQGTYEQYF
>TRBJ2-4|-|-|TRBV28
TGTGCCAGCAGTTTTACAGGGAAGAACATTCAGTACTTC
CASSFTGKNIQYF
>TRBJ2-2|-|-|TRBV7-7
TGTGCTAGCAGCCCACGCGAGACCGGGGAGCTGTTTTTT
CASSPRETGELFF
>TRBJ2-4|-|TRBD2|TRBV2
TGTGCCAGCCAGCGGGAGCTAGGAAACATTCAGTACTTC
CASQRELGNIQYF
>TRBJ1-1|-|TRBD1|TRBV2
TGTGCCAGCAGTGAAAAGGACAGGATGAACACTGAAGCTTTCTTT
CASSEKDRMNTEAFF
>TRBJ2-2|-|-|TRBV13
TGTGCCAGCAGCTTAGGCCGGTACGGGGAGCTGTTTTTT
CASSLGRYGELFF
>TRBJ1-2|-|TRBD1|TRBV14
TGTGCCAGCAGCCCGCCCCACGGACAGGGGGACATTGGCTACACCTTC
CASSPPHGQGDIGYTF
>TRBJ1-5|-|-|TRBV27
TGTGCCAGCAGTTTACCTAGTCGGACACAGGTACAGGGAACTCAGCCCCAGCATTTT
CASSLPSRTQVQGTQPQHF
>TRBJ2-7|-|TRBD1|TRBV11-3
TGTGCCAGCAGCTCCAGGGGGCAGGAGCAGTACTTC
CASSSRGQEQYF
>TRBJ2-1|-|TRBD2|TRBV28
TGTGCCAGCAGTTTATCCGGGACTAGCGGGAATGAGCAGTTCTTC
CASSLSGTSGNEQFF
>TRBJ2-7|-|TRBD2|TRBV7-2
TGTGCCAGCAGCCCCGGACTAGCGGGGGCTCCCGTTGAGTACTTC
CASSPGLAGAPVEYF
>TRBJ1-4|-|TRBD1|TRBV11-3
TGTGCCAGCAGCTCCGGACAGGGGGCATTTAATGAAAAACTGTTTTTT
CASSSGQGAFNEKLFF
>TRBJ2-2|-|-|TRBV27
TGTGCCAGCAGTTTTATAGCTTACACCGGGGAGCTGTTTTTT
CASSFIAYTGELFF
>TRBJ1-5|-|-|TRBV27
TGTGCCAGCAGTTTAGACAGTTATCAGCCCCAGCATTTT
CASSLDSYQPQHF
>TRBJ1-3|-|-|TRBV7-9
TGTGCCAGCAGCTGGACAGCGAACTCTGGAAACACCATATATTTT
CASSWTANSGNTIYF
>TRBJ2-7|-|-|TRBV21-1
TGTGCCAGCAGCAAAGCGCTGTGTCCTAGGAAGGAGCAGTACTTC
CASSKALCPRKEQYF
>TRBJ1-2|few|-|TRBV13
TGTGCCAGCAGCTTACAGGTCGCTACTAACTATGGCTACACCTTC
CASSLQVATNYGYTF
>TRBJ2-2|-|-|TRBV7-9
TGTGCCAGTCAAACCCCCAGGAGGTTAAGCACCGGGGAGCTGTTTTTT
CASQTPRRLSTGELFF
>TRBJ2-7|-|-|TRBV9
TGTGCCAGCAGCGTAGGTTACGGGAGCTCCTACGAGCAGTACTTC
CASSVGYGSSYEQYF